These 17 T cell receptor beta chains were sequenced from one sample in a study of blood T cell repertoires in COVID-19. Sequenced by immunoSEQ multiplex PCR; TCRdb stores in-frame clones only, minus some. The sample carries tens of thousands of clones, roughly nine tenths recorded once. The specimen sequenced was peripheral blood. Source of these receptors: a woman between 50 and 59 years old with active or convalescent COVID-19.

The CDR3 is CASSGQTNYGYTF. The CDR3 coding sequence is TGTGCCAGCAGTGGCCAGACTAACTATGGCTACACCTTC. The chain joins TRBV2 to TRBJ1-2, with no clear D. V lost 4 bases and J lost 0, with 6 bases in between. The V gene's germline CDR1 is SNHLY and CDR2 FYNNEI. This CDR3 region has 13 residues. Together with reference TRBV2 and TRBJ1-2, the CDR3 gives the full variable domain: EPEVTQTPSHQVTQMGQEVILRCVPISNHLYFYWYRQILGQKVEFLVSFYNNEISEKSEIFDDQFSVERPDGSNFTLKIRSTKLEDSAMYFCASSGQTNYGYTFGSGTRLTVV.

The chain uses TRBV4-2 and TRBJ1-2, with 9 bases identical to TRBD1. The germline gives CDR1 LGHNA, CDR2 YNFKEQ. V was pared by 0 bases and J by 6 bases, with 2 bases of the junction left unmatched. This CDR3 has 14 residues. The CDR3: CASSQDRTGDGYTF. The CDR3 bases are TGTGCCAGCAGCCAAGATCGGACAGGGGATGGCTACACCTTC.

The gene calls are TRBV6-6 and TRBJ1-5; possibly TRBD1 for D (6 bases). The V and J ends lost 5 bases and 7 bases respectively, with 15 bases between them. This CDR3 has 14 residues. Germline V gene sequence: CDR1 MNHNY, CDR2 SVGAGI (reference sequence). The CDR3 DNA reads TGTGCCAGCAGTAGTTCAGGGGATCGGCAGCCCCAGCATTTT. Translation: CASSSSGDRQPQHF.

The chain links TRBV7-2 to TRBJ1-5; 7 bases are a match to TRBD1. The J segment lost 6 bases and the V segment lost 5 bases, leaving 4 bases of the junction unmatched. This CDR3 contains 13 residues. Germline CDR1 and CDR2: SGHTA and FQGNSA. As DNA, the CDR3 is TGTGCCAGCAGCGCACCAGGGGGTCAGCCCCAGCATTTT. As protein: CASSAPGGQPQHF.

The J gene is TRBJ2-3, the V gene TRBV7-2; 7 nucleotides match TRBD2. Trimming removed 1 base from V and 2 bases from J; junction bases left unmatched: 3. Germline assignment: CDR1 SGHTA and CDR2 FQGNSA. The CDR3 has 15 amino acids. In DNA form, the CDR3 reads TGTGCCAGCAGCTTAGAATGGGACTACACAGATACGCAGTATTTT. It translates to CASSLEWDYTDTQYF.

The CDR3 DNA sequence: TGTGCCACCGGGGGGGTGGCCAAAAACATTCAGTACTTC. Amino acid sequence: CATGGVAKNIQYF. The rearrangement joins TRBV6-6 to TRBJ2-4; 8 positions match TRBD2. Germline V gene lookup returns CDR1 MNHNY and CDR2 SVGAGI (reference sequence). The V and J ends lost 10 bases and 1 base, in that order; junction bases with no gene match: 3. CDR3 length: 13 amino acids.

CDR3 in amino acids: CASSQDLAGGRLAKNIQYF. The CDR3, as DNA: TGTGCCAGCAGCCAAGATCTAGCGGGGGGTCGACTAGCCAAAAACATTCAGTACTTC. This chain uses TRBV3-1 (or the pseudogene TRBV3-2) with TRBJ2-4, with TRBD2 identical over 11 bases. The CDR3 totals 19 residues. Germline assignment: CDR1 LGHDT and CDR2 YNNKEL (reference sequence). The trim removed 0 bases at V and 0 bases at J, leaving 7 bases unmatched.

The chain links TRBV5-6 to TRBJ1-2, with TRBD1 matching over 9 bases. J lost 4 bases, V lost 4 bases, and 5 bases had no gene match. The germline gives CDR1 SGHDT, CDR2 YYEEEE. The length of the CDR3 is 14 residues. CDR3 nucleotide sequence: TGTGCCAGCAGCCGACAGGGGGAATCCTATGGCTACACCTTC. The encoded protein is CASSRQGESYGYTF.

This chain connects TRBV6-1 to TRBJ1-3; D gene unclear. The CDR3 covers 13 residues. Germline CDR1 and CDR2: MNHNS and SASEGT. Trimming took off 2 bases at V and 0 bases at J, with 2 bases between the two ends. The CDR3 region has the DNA TGTGCCAGCAGTGAACACTCTGGAAACACCATATATTTT. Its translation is CASSEHSGNTIYF.

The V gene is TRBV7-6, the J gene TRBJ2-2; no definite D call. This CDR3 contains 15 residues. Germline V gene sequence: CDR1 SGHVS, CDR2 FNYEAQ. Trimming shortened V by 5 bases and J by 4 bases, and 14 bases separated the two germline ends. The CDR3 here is CASSPYPVVTGELFF. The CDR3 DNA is TGTGCCAGCAGCCCCTATCCGGTAGTCACCGGGGAGCTGTTTTTT.

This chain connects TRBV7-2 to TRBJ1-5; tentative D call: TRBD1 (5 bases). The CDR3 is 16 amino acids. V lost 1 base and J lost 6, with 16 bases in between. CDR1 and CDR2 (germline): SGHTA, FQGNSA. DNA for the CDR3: TGTGCCAGCAGCTTAGGACGGGGCTCGGGGGGTCAGCCCCAGCATTTT. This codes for CASSLGRGSGGQPQHF.

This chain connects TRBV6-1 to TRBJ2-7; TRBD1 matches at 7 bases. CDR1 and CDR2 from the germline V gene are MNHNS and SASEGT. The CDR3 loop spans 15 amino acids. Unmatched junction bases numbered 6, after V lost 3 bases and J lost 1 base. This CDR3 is CASSEPRQGSYEQYF. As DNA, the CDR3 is TGTGCCAGCAGTGAGCCCCGACAGGGTTCCTACGAGCAGTACTTC.

CDR3 loop: CASSLLLAGMADTQYF. The CDR3 DNA reads as TGTGCCAGCAGCTTACTGCTAGCGGGGATGGCAGATACGCAGTATTTT. J is TRBJ2-3 and V is TRBV11-2; 9 bases are shared with TRBD2. CDR3 length equals 16 residues. With 2 bases clipped from V and 4 bases from J, the junction kept 7 bases outside the gene matches. Looked up from germline, CDR1 is SGHAT and CDR2 is FQNNGV. Full variable domain (remainder filled in from reference TRBV11-2 and TRBJ2-3): EAGVAQSPRYKIIEKRQSVAFWCNPISGHATLYWYQQILGQGPKLLIQFQNNGVVDDSQLPKDRFSAERLKGVDSTLKIQPAKLEDSAVYLCASSLLLAGMADTQYFGPGTRLTVL.

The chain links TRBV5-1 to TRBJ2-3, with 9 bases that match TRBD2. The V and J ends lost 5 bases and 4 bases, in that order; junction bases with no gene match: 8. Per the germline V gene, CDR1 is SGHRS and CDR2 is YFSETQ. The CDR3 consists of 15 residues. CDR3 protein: CASSSGRGGPDTQYF. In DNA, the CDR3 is TGCGCCAGCAGTTCCGGGCGGGGGGGCCCAGATACGCAGTATTTT. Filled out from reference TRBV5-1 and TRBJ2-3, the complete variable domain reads KAGVTQTPRYLIKTRGQQVTLSCSPISGHRSVSWYQQTPGQGLQFLFEYFSETQRNKGNFPGRFSGRQFSNSRSEMNVSTLELGDSALYLCASSSGRGGPDTQYFGPGTRLTVL.

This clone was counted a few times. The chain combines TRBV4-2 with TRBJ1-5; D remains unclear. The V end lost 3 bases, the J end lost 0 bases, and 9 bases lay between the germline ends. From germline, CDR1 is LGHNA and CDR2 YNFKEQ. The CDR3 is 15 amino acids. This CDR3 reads CASSQSQVSNQPQHF. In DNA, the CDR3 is TGTGCCAGCAGCCAGTCTCAGGTTAGCAATCAGCCCCAGCATTTT.

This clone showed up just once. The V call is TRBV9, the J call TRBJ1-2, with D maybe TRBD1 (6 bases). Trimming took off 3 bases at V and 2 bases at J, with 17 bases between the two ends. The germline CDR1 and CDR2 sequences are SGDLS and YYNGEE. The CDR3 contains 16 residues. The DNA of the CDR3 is TGTGCCAGCAGCGCCCTCCCCAGGGGCCCAAACTATGGCTACACCTTC. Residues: CASSALPRGPNYGYTF.

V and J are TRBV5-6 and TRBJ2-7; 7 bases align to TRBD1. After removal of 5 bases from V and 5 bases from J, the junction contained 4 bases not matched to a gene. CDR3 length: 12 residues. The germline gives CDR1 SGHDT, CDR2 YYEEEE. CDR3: CASSSTGDEQYF. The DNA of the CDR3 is TGTGCCAGCAGTTCCACAGGGGACGAGCAGTACTTC.